This paragraph covers one T cell receptor (beta chain) sequence. Other DNA sequences in this sample translate to the same CDR3. The CDR3 covers 15 residues. Germline V gives CDR1 SNHLY, CDR2 FYNNEI. With 4 bases clipped from V and 2 bases from J, the junction kept 5 bases outside the gene matches. This entry belongs to a study of shared clonotypes between healthy human individuals. Study details: Each donor contributed plates that comprised three CD4 naive, three CD4 memory, two CD8 naive and one CD8 memory.

Running of the assay took place at deep level. In replicate PCRs of sorted subsets, about 200 ng DNA, approximately 30,000 T cell genomes, was used. Assay: immunoSEQ multiplex PCR; the TCRdb copy retains only in-frame clones and omits some. The sample consists of millions of clones, approximately 94% of them appearing once. The clonotype comes from a young man in good health. The sequencing input was naive CD4+ T cells sorted from blood. This sample's subset: CD45RA+ positively selected. The chain is built from TRBV2 and TRBJ1-5; 7 nucleotides align to TRBD1. DNA for the CDR3: TGTGCCAGCAGTGGTTCAGGGGGAGGCAATCAGCCCCAGCATTTT. Translation gives CASSGSGGGNQPQHF.